This T cell receptor beta chain was sequenced for a study of T cells in Graves' hyperthyroidism and ophthalmopathy. Study-wide results and caveats: Researchers found most expanded thyroid clonotypes above 0.001 in blood as well. The model forecast ophthalmopathy, anticipating it by a median 6.5 months before onset.

RNA transcripts gave rise to amplified TCR beta CDR3 regions. The HTBI primer set was used in a first-round RT-PCR of the TCR CDR3. TCRdb ran MiXCR on the multiplex PCR reads and lists one entry per CDR3 protein. Among hundreds of thousands of distinct CDR3 sequences listed, 12% to 15% were seen once. This clonotype was observed a handful of times. Antigen: not known. The receptor's source is a woman aged 18-29 years with Graves' hyperthyroidism. The sample taken for sequencing was blood.

Written as DNA, the CDR3 is TGCGCCAGCGCCCGACTAGCGGAAGATGAGCAGTTCTTC. It translates to CASARLAEDEQFF. The chain couples TRBV5-1 to TRBJ2-1; 9 nucleotides agree with TRBD2. CDR3 length: 13 residues. Per germline, CDR1 SGHRS and CDR2 YFSETQ. V lost 7 bases, J lost 8 bases, and 7 bases stayed unmatched.